One TCR beta chain is described in this entry. TCRdb's table, derived via immunoSEQ multiplex PCR, lists solely in-frame clones and lacks some. The data hold about 38,000 clones, with 80% to 95% observed a single time. V was clipped by 4 bases and J by 1 base, with 11 bases between them. This CDR3 comprises 14 residues. Germline V lookup: CDR1 SGHTS, CDR2 YDEGEE. This entry is derived from a study of T cell changes during pregnancy in multiple sclerosis. V gene TRBV5-8 combines with J gene TRBJ1-1; a possible D gene is TRBD1 (6 bases). The sequences come from CD4+ T cells from peripheral blood mononuclear cells, collected after pregnancy. This clonotype was sampled from a female donor in good health, enrolled as a control in a pregnancy study. The DNA of the CDR3 is TGTGCCAGCAGCCTAGGACAGCAGAACACTGAAGCTTTCTTT. This codes for CASSLGQQNTEAFF.